The 30 T cell receptor beta chains below were found in one sample sequenced in a study of T cell responses to AZD1222 COVID-19 vaccine. The data were produced by immunoSEQ multiplex PCR, yet TCRdb's version contains in-frame clones alone and is incomplete. Found here are 150,000 to 180,000 clones, 90% of them singletons; the top ten hold less than 2%. The sequencing used peripheral blood, collected on day 0 of AZD1222 vaccination. The receptors here all came from an adult in good health.

The chain uses TRBV6-4 and TRBJ1-6; the D gene is possibly TRBD1 (6 bases). V was shortened by 2 bases and J by 5 bases, with 13 bases between the two germline ends. The CDR3 is 16 amino acids. The germline gives CDR1 MRHNA, CDR2 SNTAGT. CDR3 nucleotides: TGTGCCAGCAGTGACGGTAGCAGGGGTCATAATTCACCCCTCCACTTT. As protein: CASSDGSRGHNSPLHF.

This chain connects TRBV6-4 to TRBJ1-2; no firm D call. Germline CDR1 and CDR2: MRHNA and SNTAGT. The CDR3 is made up of 14 amino acids. Trimming took 0 bases from V and 2 from J, leaving 7 bases between them. CDR3 coding DNA: TGTGCCAGCAGTGACTCGTACAGAAACTATGGCTACACCTTC. Protein sequence: CASSDSYRNYGYTF.

The chain joins TRBV10-3 to TRBJ1-2; D is perhaps TRBD1 (6 bases). The CDR3 has 14 amino acids. With 3 bases removed from V and 7 bases from J, the gap between germline ends came to 15 bases. Looked up from germline, CDR1 is ENHRY and CDR2 is SYGVKD. CDR3 DNA: TGTGCCATCAGTGACCCCGGGACAAGAGGTGGCTACACCTTC. The encoded protein is CAISDPGTRGGYTF.

Comments on this clone: This sample also contains other DNA sequences that code for the same CDR3. Written as DNA, the CDR3 is TGCAGTGCTTCTCAAGAGACCCAGTACTTC. This gives the protein CSASQETQYF. The chain combines TRBV20-1 with TRBJ2-5; D gene ambiguous. From germline, CDR1 is DFQATT and CDR2 SNEGSKA (reference sequence). Trimming took 5 bases from V and 2 from J, leaving 3 bases between them. This CDR3 has 10 residues.

The gene calls are TRBV6-1 and TRBJ2-7; a weak D match, TRBD1 (6 bases). This CDR3 spans 15 amino acids. CDR1 is MNHNS, CDR2 SASEGT, per germline. Trimming stripped 2 bases from V and 6 bases from J, with 17 bases between. The CDR3 DNA follows: TGTGCCAGCAGTGAAATTGGTGGGGGCGGCTCCGAGCAGTACTTC. It encodes CASSEIGGGGSEQYF.

The count of this clone is one. This chain's CDR3 is CATSERLAPNNEQFF. CDR3 bases: TGTGCCACCAGTGAAAGACTAGCGCCTAACAATGAGCAGTTCTTC. The chain carries TRBV24-1 and TRBJ2-1; 8 bases align to TRBD2. Germline assignment: CDR1 KGHDR and CDR2 SFDVKD. The CDR3 has 15 residues. V gave up 4 bases and J gave up 5 bases; unmatched junction bases: 6.

V is TRBV27 and J is TRBJ2-7, with D possibly TRBD1 on 5 matching bases. Between the trimmed V and J ends, which lost 6 bases and 3 bases, there was a span of 18 bases. The CDR3 sequence is 15 residues long. Germline loops: CDR1 MNHEY, CDR2 SMNVEV (reference sequence). CDR3 nucleotides: TGTGCCAGCAGGTCTGGCGGACAAATCGGCTACGAGCAGTACTTC. Translation: CASRSGGQIGYEQYF.

On this clone itself: The same CDR3 can be traced to other DNA sequences in this sample. The CDR3, as DNA: TGTGCCAGCTCCCTGGGGGGTCAGCCCCAGCATTTT. It codes for CASSLGGQPQHF. This chain joins TRBV7-9 and TRBJ1-5; tentative D call: TRBD1 (5 bases). CDR3 length: 12 amino acids. V dropped 8 bases and J dropped 6 bases, with 11 bases sitting between them. The germline gives CDR1 SEHNR, CDR2 FQNEAQ (reference sequence).

A single count supports this clone. This chain joins TRBV6-4 and TRBJ2-3; TRBD2 agrees at 9 bases. Trimming at V came to 3 bases and at J to 3 bases, leaving 4 bases not matched to a gene. CDR1 MRHNA and CDR2 SNTAGT come from the germline V gene. CDR3 length equals 15 residues. DNA for the CDR3: TGTGCCAGCAGTGAGGCTAGCGGGACGACAGATACGCAGTATTTT. It is translated as CASSEASGTTDTQYF.

This clone was seen a single time. This chain joins TRBV5-4 and TRBJ2-5; no definite D call. Germline values: CDR1 SGHNT, CDR2 YYREEE (reference sequence). Trimming left V 4 bases short and J 5 bases short, with 12 bases between. This CDR3 is 13 amino acids long. CDR3 residues: CASSLVLGETQYF. CDR3 nucleotides: TGTGCCAGCAGCCTGGTCCTGGGGGAGACCCAGTACTTC.

The rearrangement joins TRBV30 to TRBJ2-7, with D maybe TRBD1 (6 bases). CDR3 size: 15 residues. Per germline, CDR1 GTSNPN and CDR2 SVGIG (reference sequence). V gave up 2 bases and J gave up 0 bases, with 14 bases separating them. CDR3 bases: TGTGCCTGGAGTCCCGGGACACACTACTCCTACGAGCAGTACTTC. Residues: CAWSPGTHYSYEQYF.

The rearrangement uses TRBV21-1 and TRBJ2-2; the listed D gene, TRBD2, was not tested against the DNA. TRBV21-1 is labeled a pseudogene. The CDR3 is made up of 20 amino acids. This CDR3 reads CASSKEGLAGSMTKAGELFF. The CDR3 DNA reads TGTGCCAGCAGCAAAGAGGGACTAGCGGGTAGTATGACGAAGGCCGGGGAGCTGTTTTTT.

This rearrangement joins TRBV18 to TRBJ1-2; 8 bases are a match to TRBD1. This CDR3 is built from 15 residues. V lost 3 bases to trimming and J lost 3 bases; unmatched junction nucleotides: 6. From germline, CDR1 is KGHSH and CDR2 LQKENI. The CDR3 region has the DNA TGTGCCAGCTCACCTGGGACAGGTCCCGACTATGGCTACACCTTC. Its translation is CASSPGTGPDYGYTF.

The chain combines TRBV7-2 with TRBJ1-1; the D gene is possibly TRBD1 (5 bases). V gave up 1 base and J gave up 5 bases, with 8 bases separating them. The length of the CDR3 is 13 residues. Germline V gives CDR1 SGHTA, CDR2 FQGNSA. The CDR3 bases are TGTGCCAGCAGCTTAGAAGGGGAAACTGAAGCTTTCTTT. Translating gives CASSLEGETEAFF.

The genes are TRBV18 and TRBJ2-1, with TRBD2 matching 10 bases. This CDR3 contains 16 residues. Losses at the gene ends were 6 bases for V and 2 bases for J; bases not matched to a gene: 7. From germline, CDR1 is KGHSH and CDR2 LQKENI. In DNA, the CDR3 is TGTGCCAGCTCTCTTCCCGGGACTAGCGCCTACAATGAGCAGTTCTTC. Its protein is CASSLPGTSAYNEQFF.

In DNA form, the CDR3 reads TGTGCCAGCAGCCATGGCGATGGCTACACCTTC. This codes for CASSHGDGYTF. The gene calls are TRBV3-1 (or the pseudogene TRBV3-2) and TRBJ1-2, with D unresolved. CDR3 size: 11 residues. Germline-derived CDR1 and CDR2 are LGHDT and YNNKEL (reference sequence). Trimming stripped 3 bases from V and 6 bases from J, with 5 bases between.

The rearrangement joins TRBV28 to TRBJ1-2; D is perhaps TRBD1 (6 bases). The V and J ends lost 1 base and 7 bases respectively, with 10 bases between them. CDR3 size: 13 residues. The germline V gene has CDR1 MDHEN and CDR2 SYDVKM. CDR3 bases: TGTGCCAGCAGTTTATCCAGGGGACGTGGCTACACCTTC. The encoded protein is CASSLSRGRGYTF.

J is TRBJ2-5 and V is TRBV28, with 9 positions matching TRBD1. CDR1 MDHEN and CDR2 SYDVKM come from the germline V gene. The trim removed 5 bases at V and 2 bases at J, leaving 3 bases unmatched. This CDR3 comprises 14 residues. The CDR3 sequence: CASSPGQGQETQYF. In DNA, the CDR3 is TGTGCCAGCAGTCCCGGACAGGGGCAAGAGACCCAGTACTTC. The variable domain in full, completed from reference TRBV28 and TRBJ2-5, reads DVKVTQSSRYLVKRTGEKVFLECVQDMDHENMFWYRQDPGLGLRLIYFSYDVKMKEKGDIPEGYSVSREKKERFSLILESASTNQTSMYLCASSPGQGQETQYFGPGTRLLVL.

The V gene is TRBV7-3, the J gene TRBJ2-3; 8 positions match TRBD2. This CDR3 contains 17 residues. CDR1 and CDR2 (germline): SGHTA, FQGTGA. J gave up 0 bases and V 0 bases, and 5 bases lay outside the gene matches. In nucleotides, the CDR3 is TGTGCCAGCAGCTTAACGTTCCTAGCGGGTAGCACAGATACGCAGTATTTT. Amino acid sequence: CASSLTFLAGSTDTQYF.

The rearrangement joins TRBV10-3 to TRBJ2-2; D unresolved. CDR1 is ENHRY, CDR2 SYGVKD, per germline. This CDR3 spans 14 amino acids. The V and J ends lost 5 bases and 8 bases respectively, with 15 bases between them. The CDR3 nucleotides are TGTGCCATCAGTCTAACAGCCTGGGCTGGGGAGCTGTTTTTT. Protein sequence: CAISLTAWAGELFF.

The chain couples TRBV5-4 to TRBJ2-7; TRBD2 agrees at 9 bases. Germline assignment: CDR1 SGHNT and CDR2 YYREEE (reference sequence). The ends lost 1 base at V and 5 bases at J; junction bases unmatched: 7. The CDR3 length is 15 residues. CDR3 nucleotide sequence: TGTGCCAGCAGCTTGAGGGGACTAGCCCAGGACGAGCAGTACTTC. Its protein is CASSLRGLAQDEQYF.

The sample holds a few counts of this clone. Distinct nucleotide sequences in the sample also encode this CDR3. This chain uses TRBV29-1 with TRBJ1-1; no reliable D call. The CDR3 runs to 12 residues. Trimming left V 4 bases short and J 0 bases short, with 6 bases between. Germline V gene lookup returns CDR1 SQVTM and CDR2 ANQGSEA. The CDR3 sequence: CSVGRMNTEAFF. The CDR3 DNA reads as TGCAGCGTTGGTCGGATGAACACTGAAGCTTTCTTT.

The genes are TRBV12-5 and TRBJ1-2; 9 bases are shared with TRBD1. CDR1 and CDR2 (germline): LGHNT, FRNRAP. V dropped 6 bases and J dropped 7; count of bases not matched to a gene: 15. The CDR3 loop spans 16 amino acids. The CDR3 bases are TGTGCTAGTGGCTTAAACACAGGGGGCGGTGGTGGTGGCTACACCTTC. This codes for CASGLNTGGGGGGYTF.

The chain recombines TRBV15 with TRBJ1-5; D is undetermined. The germline CDR1 and CDR2 sequences are LNHNV and YYDKDF (reference sequence). V lost 7 bases to trimming and J lost 4 bases, with 8 bases between them. The CDR3 runs 12 residues. CDR3 in amino acids: CATTRGNQPQHF. CDR3 DNA sequence: TGTGCCACCACCCGTGGAAATCAGCCCCAGCATTTT. The full variable domain, its missing parts supplied by reference TRBV15 and TRBJ1-5, is DAMVIQNPRYQVTQFGKPVTLSCSQTLNHNVMYWYQQKSSQAPKLLFHYYDKDFNNEADTPDNFQSRRPNTSFCFLDIRSPGLGDTAMYLCATTRGNQPQHFGDGTRLSIL.

The rearrangement links TRBV7-2 to TRBJ2-1; D gene uncertain. This CDR3 spans 15 amino acids. Looked up from germline, CDR1 is SGHTA and CDR2 is FQGNSA. V shed 0 bases and J shed 2 bases, with 8 bases lying between them. CDR3 in DNA: TGTGCCAGCAGCTTAGCGGATTGGGCCTACAATGAGCAGTTCTTC. Amino acids: CASSLADWAYNEQFF.

The CDR3 nucleotides read TGTGCCAGCTCATCCACTCAGGGGGCTGGGGAAAAACTGTTTTTT. Encoded protein: CASSSTQGAGEKLFF. The chain employs TRBV18 and TRBJ1-4; 8 bases agree with TRBD1. CDR1 is KGHSH, CDR2 LQKENI, per germline. The CDR3 consists of 15 residues. J gave up 8 bases and V 5 bases, and 10 bases lay outside the gene matches.

V gene TRBV15 combines with J gene TRBJ2-7; D gene unclear. This CDR3 is built from 14 residues. Trimming took 1 base from V and 4 from J, leaving 11 bases between them. Germline V gives CDR1 LNHNV, CDR2 YYDKDF (reference sequence). CDR3 in amino acids: CATSRASYSYEQYF. As DNA, the CDR3 is TGTGCCACCAGCAGAGCTTCGTACTCGTACGAGCAGTACTTC.

This clone appeared a single time. The CDR3 DNA sequence: TGTGCCAGCAGCCCAGGACTAGCGGGAGGGAATGAGCAGTTCTTC. It encodes CASSPGLAGGNEQFF. The J gene is TRBJ2-1, the V gene TRBV7-2; 15 bases match TRBD2. The germline V gene encodes CDR1 SGHTA and CDR2 FQGNSA. This CDR3 comprises 15 residues. V was clipped by 5 bases and J by 7 bases; unmatched bases: 3.

The chain employs TRBV5-1 and TRBJ2-7; 7 bases match TRBD1. The CDR3 has 15 residues. V shed 4 bases and J 7 bases; nucleotides not matched to a gene: 14. The V gene's germline CDR1 is SGHRS and CDR2 YFSETQ. The chain's CDR3 is CASSPERQGLGEQYF. CDR3 DNA sequence: TGCGCCAGCAGCCCCGAAAGACAGGGTTTGGGAGAGCAGTACTTC.

The V call is TRBV15, the J call TRBJ2-1; 14 bases fit TRBD2. Germline trimming cut 5 bases from V and 4 bases from J; bases unmatched to any gene: 4. Germline V gene sequence: CDR1 LNHNV, CDR2 YYDKDF (reference sequence). CDR3 length equals 16 residues. The CDR3 region is CATSSGLAGGYNEQFF. DNA of the CDR3: TGTGCCACCAGCTCAGGACTAGCGGGAGGATACAATGAGCAGTTCTTC.